What follows are 29 T cell receptor beta chains derived from one specimen sequenced in a study of blood T cell repertoires in COVID-19. The table came from immunoSEQ multiplex PCR; TCRdb's copy has only in-frame clones and leaves some out. The table has 250,000 to 350,000 clones, 65% to 85% seen once. Specimen: peripheral blood. The source of these receptors is a woman aged 50 to 65 with acute or convalescent COVID-19.

The chain uses TRBV15 and TRBJ2-1, with 8 bases identical to TRBD1. V lost 4 bases and J lost 7; bases outside the gene matches: 9. Germline CDR1 LNHNV, CDR2 YYDKDF (reference sequence). The CDR3 extends over 15 amino acids. DNA of the CDR3: TGTGCCACCAGCAACACCGGACAGGGTTGGAATGAGCAGTTCTTC. As protein: CATSNTGQGWNEQFF.

The gene calls are TRBV7-2 and TRBJ1-4, with 8 bases fitting TRBD1. Trimming took 2 bases from V and 7 from J; bases not matched to a gene: 3. This CDR3 is 14 amino acids long. The V gene's germline CDR1 is SGHTA and CDR2 FQGNSA. The CDR3 spells CASSLQGASEKLFF. The DNA of the CDR3 is TGTGCCAGCAGCTTACAGGGGGCTTCTGAAAAACTGTTTTTT.

This clone was recorded only once. The rearrangement joins TRBV6-6 to TRBJ2-7, with 10 bases fitting TRBD1. Trimming took 4 bases from V and 5 from J; bases not matched to a gene: 5. The CDR3 runs to 14 residues. The V gene's germline CDR1 is MNHNY and CDR2 SVGAGI (reference sequence). Written as DNA, the CDR3 is TGTGCCAGCAGTTCGGGACAGGGGTTACACGAGCAGTACTTC. Translation: CASSSGQGLHEQYF.

This clone has only a few counts. This rearrangement joins TRBV30 to TRBJ2-6, with D unresolved. The germline CDR1 and CDR2 sequences are GTSNPN and SVGIG (reference sequence). The CDR3 spans 18 residues. Trimming pared 0 bases from V and 0 bases from J, leaving 15 bases between. In DNA, the CDR3 is TGTGCCTGGAGTGTAAATAGGCAGGCCTTCTCTGGGGCCAACGTCCTGACTTTC. Protein sequence: CAWSVNRQAFSGANVLTF.

The V call is TRBV27, the J call TRBJ1-3, with 9 bases fitting TRBD1. V lost 5 bases and J lost 3; bases outside the gene matches: 8. In germline, CDR1 is MNHEY, CDR2 SMNVEV (reference sequence). CDR3 length equals 16 residues. Written as DNA, the CDR3 is TGTGCCAGCAGTCCCGAGGACAGGGGATTTGGAAACACCATATATTTT. It yields the protein CASSPEDRGFGNTIYF.

The chain couples TRBV5-4 to TRBJ2-4; TRBD2 matches at 10 bases. The CDR3 covers 16 residues. Per the germline V gene, CDR1 is SGHNT and CDR2 is YYREEE (reference sequence). V dropped 4 bases and J dropped 6; count of bases not matched to a gene: 10. CDR3 amino acids: CASSPTASGGLNIQYF. CDR3 in DNA: TGTGCCAGCAGCCCCACGGCTAGCGGGGGTTTAAACATTCAGTACTTC.

This sequence joins TRBV6-2 or TRBV6-3 and TRBJ1-5; tentatively, D is TRBD1 (5 bases). There are 12 residues in the CDR3. Trimming shortened V by 5 bases and J by 9 bases, and 11 bases separated the two germline ends. Germline V gene lookup returns CDR1 MNHEY and CDR2 SVGEGT. CDR3 DNA sequence: TGTGCCAGCAGTCTAGGGGTTGCGCCCCAGCATTTT. Amino acid sequence: CASSLGVAPQHF.

The chain is built from TRBV7-9 and TRBJ1-1, with unresolved D. The V gene's germline CDR1 is SEHNR and CDR2 FQNEAQ (reference sequence). The CDR3 extends over 13 amino acids. V was cut by 8 bases and J by 5 bases, with 15 bases left in between. The CDR3 coding sequence is TGTGCCAGCTCCCTAGAACCCGAAACTGAAGCTTTCTTT. Translating it yields CASSLEPETEAFF.

CDR3 amino acids: CASSYLASGRVYNEQFF. CDR3 nucleotide sequence: TGTGCCAGCAGTTACTTGGCTAGCGGGAGGGTCTACAATGAGCAGTTCTTC. V usage is TRBV6-2 or TRBV6-3 and J usage is TRBJ2-1, with 12 bases matching TRBD2. Losses at the gene ends were 1 base for V and 3 bases for J; bases not matched to a gene: 4. CDR1 is MNHEY and CDR2 is SVGEGT in the germline V gene. The CDR3 runs to 17 residues.

For the CDR3, the DNA is TGTGCCAGCAGTTTGGCTGAAAAACTGTTTTTT. This codes for CASSLAEKLFF. The chain links TRBV6-2 or TRBV6-3 to TRBJ1-4; no clear D. This CDR3 has 11 residues. Germline V gene sequence: CDR1 MNHEY, CDR2 SVGEGT. V was shortened by 4 bases and J by 7 bases, with 4 bases between the two germline ends.

The chain combines TRBV18 with TRBJ2-7; the match to TRBD2 covers 8 bases. This CDR3 has 16 residues. Germline lookup yields CDR1 KGHSH and CDR2 LQKENI. Trimming removed 0 bases from V and 7 bases from J; junction bases left unmatched: 11. CDR3 sequence reads: CASSPPTGGRSGEQYF. The CDR3 region has the DNA TGTGCCAGCTCACCACCGACGGGAGGGCGTTCTGGTGAGCAGTACTTC.

The chain carries TRBV3-1 (or the pseudogene TRBV3-2) and TRBJ1-1; D remains unclear. Germline loops: CDR1 LGHDT, CDR2 YNNKEL (reference sequence). V lost 1 base to trimming and J lost 1 base, with 10 bases between them. This CDR3 has 15 residues. The CDR3 sequence is CASSQVRGRNTEAFF. The CDR3, as DNA: TGTGCCAGCAGCCAAGTGCGCGGGAGGAACACTGAAGCTTTCTTT.

In its sample, this clone was seen a few times. The chain links TRBV2 to TRBJ2-1; the match to TRBD2 covers 8 bases. The germline V gene has CDR1 SNHLY and CDR2 FYNNEI. Trimming at V came to 6 bases and at J to 3 bases, leaving 7 bases not matched to a gene. CDR3 length equals 15 residues. The CDR3 loop is CASSAGTSDYNEQFF. CDR3 bases: TGTGCCAGCAGCGCCGGGACTAGTGACTACAATGAGCAGTTCTTC.

The CDR3 loop reads CSASDGQGMNTEAFF. CDR3 bases: TGCAGTGCTAGTGACGGACAGGGGATGAACACTGAAGCTTTCTTT. The chain is built from TRBV20-1 and TRBJ1-1; 9 nucleotides agree with TRBD1. The CDR3 covers 15 residues. V dropped 3 bases and J dropped 0; count of bases not matched to a gene: 5. Germline V lookup: CDR1 DFQATT, CDR2 SNEGSKA (reference sequence).

This rearrangement joins TRBV20-1 to TRBJ2-2; perhaps TRBD2 as D (6 bases). The CDR3 extends over 11 amino acids. Trimming stripped 4 bases from V and 7 bases from J, with 7 bases between. Germline V CDR1 and CDR2: DFQATT, SNEGSKA (reference sequence). CDR3 DNA: TGCAGTGCTACGCGGGACGGGGAGCTGTTTTTT. This encodes CSATRDGELFF.

This chain connects TRBV6-2 or TRBV6-3 to TRBJ2-3, with D tentatively TRBD2 (5 bases). Germline V gene lookup returns CDR1 MNHEY and CDR2 SVGEGT. CDR3 length: 16 residues. The V end lost 6 bases, the J end lost 0 bases, and 16 bases lay between the germline ends. Written as DNA, the CDR3 is TGTGCCAGCAGCCCTTATGGAGCGGCTAGCACAGATACGCAGTATTTT. Its protein product is CASSPYGAASTDTQYF.

In its sample, this clone was seen once. The chain employs TRBV11-2 and TRBJ2-2; 8 bases line up with TRBD2. Germline trimming cut 5 bases from V and 5 bases from J; bases unmatched to any gene: 7. The CDR3 covers 15 residues. The V gene's germline CDR1 is SGHAT and CDR2 FQNNGV. CDR3: CASSPVAGGTGELFF. The CDR3 DNA follows: TGTGCCAGCAGCCCTGTGGCGGGAGGAACCGGGGAGCTGTTTTTT.

This clone appeared once. V and J are TRBV7-6 and TRBJ1-1; TRBD1 is a possible D gene (5 bases). CDR1 is SGHVS and CDR2 is FNYEAQ in the germline V gene. The germline V and J ends were trimmed by 5 bases and 5 bases, with 12 bases remaining between them. There are 13 residues in the CDR3. The CDR3 nucleotides read TGTGCCAGCAGCCTATACCCAGGGACTGAAGCTTTCTTT. Protein sequence: CASSLYPGTEAFF.

This chain joins TRBV3-1 (or the pseudogene TRBV3-2) and TRBJ1-1; D might be TRBD1 (5 bases). The CDR3 covers 14 residues. Trimming removed 2 bases from V and 4 bases from J, with 11 bases in between. Germline values: CDR1 LGHDT, CDR2 YNNKEL (reference sequence). CDR3 amino acids: CASSQNMGPTEAFF. DNA of the CDR3: TGTGCCAGCAGCCAAAATATGGGGCCCACTGAAGCTTTCTTT.

CDR3 residues: CASSLDRVATGELFF. CDR3 sequence (DNA): TGCGCCAGCAGCTTGGACAGGGTGGCCACCGGGGAGCTGTTTTTT. The chain combines TRBV5-1 with TRBJ2-2; a weak D match, TRBD1 (6 bases). CDR1 is SGHRS, CDR2 YFSETQ, per germline. Trimming shortened V by 0 bases and J by 4 bases, and 10 bases separated the two germline ends. The CDR3 has 15 residues.

This rearrangement joins TRBV4-1 to TRBJ2-7; 7 nucleotides match TRBD1. Germline-derived CDR1 and CDR2 are MGHRA and YSYEKL. The CDR3 has 14 amino acids. The junction had 2 bases not matched to a gene; V was cut back by 0 bases and J by 3 bases. CDR3: CASSQEGGLYEQYV. Written as DNA, the CDR3 is TGCGCCAGCAGCCAAGAAGGGGGCCTCTACGAGCAGTACGTC.

V gene TRBV10-3 combines with J gene TRBJ1-1, with 8 nucleotides matching TRBD1. The CDR3 is 13 residues long. Germline V gene lookup returns CDR1 ENHRY and CDR2 SYGVKD. Unmatched junction bases numbered 3, after V lost 6 bases and J lost 3 bases. This CDR3 is CAISLGQDTEAFF. CDR3 DNA sequence: TGTGCCATCAGCCTGGGACAGGACACTGAAGCTTTCTTT.

V is TRBV4-3 and J is TRBJ2-1; 13 bases are a match to TRBD2. After removal of 0 bases from V and 2 bases from J, the junction contained 7 bases not matched to a gene. CDR3 size: 19 residues. Germline V gene sequence: CDR1 LGHNA, CDR2 YSLEER. The CDR3 nucleotides are TGCGCCAGCAGCCAAGATCTGGATACTAGCGGGAGGGCCTACAATGAGCAGTTCTTC. It codes for CASSQDLDTSGRAYNEQFF.

The rearrangement uses TRBV24-1 and TRBJ2-3; D possibly corresponds to TRBD1 (5 bases). Germline V gives CDR1 KGHDR, CDR2 SFDVKD. Trimming pared 1 base from V and 4 bases from J, leaving 8 bases between. The CDR3 is 14 residues long. The CDR3 DNA follows: TGTGCCACCAGTGATTTTTCGACAGCAGATACGCAGTATTTT. It codes for CATSDFSTADTQYF.

This chain joins TRBV7-2 and TRBJ1-1, with TRBD1 as a possible D gene (5 bases). Trimming cost V 5 bases and J 0 bases, with 16 bases left between them. The CDR3 runs to 16 residues. Per the germline V gene, CDR1 is SGHTA and CDR2 is FQGNSA. The CDR3 region has the DNA TGTGCCAGCAGCGACACCACTCTGACAGTGAACACTGAAGCTTTCTTT. Its protein product is CASSDTTLTVNTEAFF.

The rearrangement joins TRBV10-3 to TRBJ2-4; TRBD1 matches 7 bases. Germline V gene data show CDR1 as ENHRY and CDR2 as SYGVKD. The V and J ends lost 9 bases and 7 bases, in that order; junction bases with no gene match: 9. This CDR3 contains 13 residues. The CDR3 spells CAIQPPGQNIQYF. CDR3 DNA sequence: TGTGCCATACAACCACCGGGACAGAACATTCAGTACTTC.

The chain employs TRBV2 and TRBJ2-2, with D possibly being TRBD1 (6 bases). The CDR3 contains 14 residues. Per germline, CDR1 SNHLY and CDR2 FYNNEI. V was shortened by 8 bases and J by 6 bases, with 16 bases between the two germline ends. CDR3 nucleotides: TGTGCCAGCCACAGGGAAAGAAAGGCCGGGGAGCTGTTTTTT. As protein: CASHRERKAGELFF. Full variable domain (missing parts from reference TRBV2 and TRBJ2-2): EPEVTQTPSHQVTQMGQEVILRCVPISNHLYFYWYRQILGQKVEFLVSFYNNEISEKSEIFDDQFSVERPDGSNFTLKIRSTKLEDSAMYFCASHRERKAGELFFGEGSRLTVL.

The chain recombines TRBV9 with TRBJ1-1; no definite D call. From germline, CDR1 is SGDLS and CDR2 YYNGEE. This CDR3 is built from 15 residues. Trimming left V 2 bases short and J 0 bases short, with 11 bases between. The CDR3 region has the DNA TGTGCCAGCAGCGTTACCGGTGTCATGAACACTGAAGCTTTCTTT. The encoded protein is CASSVTGVMNTEAFF. The complete variable domain, with remaining parts taken from reference TRBV9 and TRBJ1-1, reads DSGVTQTPKHLITATGQRVTLRCSPRSGDLSVYWYQQSLDQGLQFLIQYYNGEERAKGNILERFSAQQFPDLHSELNLSSLELGDSALYFCASSVTGVMNTEAFFGQGTRLTVV.

The chain carries TRBV10-3 and TRBJ2-3, with unresolved D. The CDR3 consists of 13 residues. Germline V lookup: CDR1 ENHRY, CDR2 SYGVKD. The V end was cut by 3 bases, the J end by 4 bases, with 8 bases between. The CDR3, as DNA: TGTGCCATCAGTGAAAAGGAGTCAGATACGCAGTATTTT. Translated: CAISEKESDTQYF.